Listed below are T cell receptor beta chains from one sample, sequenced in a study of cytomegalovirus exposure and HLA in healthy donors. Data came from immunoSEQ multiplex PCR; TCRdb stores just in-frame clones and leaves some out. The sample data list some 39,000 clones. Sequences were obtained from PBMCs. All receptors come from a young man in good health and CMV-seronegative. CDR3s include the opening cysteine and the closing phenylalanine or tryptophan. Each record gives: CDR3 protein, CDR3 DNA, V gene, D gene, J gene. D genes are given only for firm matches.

CASSLEGQGSRISYGYTF | TGTGCCAGCAGCTTGGAGGGACAGGGGAGTAGGATCTCCTATGGCTACACCTTC | TRBV5-4 | TRBD1 | TRBJ1-2
CSVAGVDEQYF | TGCAGCGTTGCAGGGGTGGACGAGCAGTACTTC | TRBV29-1 | . | TRBJ2-7
CSASHQDEQYF | TGCAGTGCTAGTCATCAGGACGAGCAGTACTTC | TRBV20-1 | . | TRBJ2-7
CASSETAHAYEQYF | TGCGCCAGCAGCGAGACAGCTCACGCCTACGAGCAGTACTTC | TRBV5-1 | . | TRBJ2-7
CASSQETNTGGELFF | TGTGCCAGCAGCCAAGAAACCAACACGGGCGGGGAGCTGTTTTTT | TRBV4-2 | . | TRBJ2-2
CAISEDRGYTF | TGTGCCATCAGTGAGGACAGGGGTTACACCTTC | TRBV10-3 | TRBD1 | TRBJ1-2
CASSYRGGNQPQHF | TGTGCCAGCAGTTACAGGGGTGGCAATCAGCCCCAGCATTTT | TRBV6-5 | . | TRBJ1-5
CASSIGTGATSNQPQHF | TGTGCCAGCAGTATCGGGACAGGGGCGACTAGCAATCAGCCCCAGCATTTT | TRBV2 | TRBD1 | TRBJ1-5
CASSPLITTYEQYF | TGTGCCAGCTCACCACTCATTACTACCTACGAGCAGTACTTC | TRBV18 | . | TRBJ2-7
CASSLTRTGGTDTQYF | TGTGCCAGCAGCCTAACGCGGACAGGGGGCACAGATACGCAGTATTTT | TRBV7-9 | TRBD1 | TRBJ2-3
CASSQEGGKTQYF | TGTGCCAGCAGCCAAGAGGGAGGAAAGACCCAGTACTTC | TRBV14 | . | TRBJ2-5
CASSKGGTGGNEQFF | TGTGCCAGCAGCAAAGGAGGGACAGGGGGCAATGAGCAGTTCTTC | TRBV21-1 | . | TRBJ2-1
CASIPGHRTEAFF | TGTGCCAGCATTCCAGGGCATCGCACTGAAGCTTTCTTT | TRBV6-5 | . | TRBJ1-1
CASSLLLGSPTEAFF | TGTGCCAGTAGTCTCCTGTTGGGGAGCCCCACTGAAGCTTTCTTT | TRBV19 | . | TRBJ1-1
CASSYIQAGGLYNEQFF | TGCGCCAGCAGCTACATACAGGCGGGAGGCCTCTACAATGAGCAGTTCTTC | TRBV4-1 | TRBD2 | TRBJ2-1
CASSLTGGRTNEKLFF | TGTGCCAGCTCACTTACAGGGGGTCGGACTAATGAAAAACTGTTTTTT | TRBV18 | TRBD1 | TRBJ1-4
CASSYVFRQGNTEDFF | TGTGCCAGCAGTTACGTGTTTCGGCAGGGAAACACTGAAGATTTCTTT | TRBV6-5 | . | TRBJ1-1
CASSYSPGSGNTIYF | TGTGCCAGCAGTTACTCGCCAGGCTCTGGAAACACCATATATTTT | TRBV6-5 | . | TRBJ1-3
CASTSGTGVQPQHF | TGTGCCAGTACTTCCGGGACAGGGGTTCAGCCCCAGCATTTT | TRBV19 | TRBD1 | TRBJ1-5
CASSRQGPMFF | TGTGCCAGCAGCAGACAGGGCCCCATGTTCTTC | TRBV7-9 | TRBD1 | TRBJ2-1
CASSIDFSGMNTEAFF | TGTGCCAGTAGTATAGATTTTTCAGGGATGAACACTGAAGCTTTCTTT | TRBV19 | . | TRBJ1-1
CASSGGRSTGELFF | TGTGCCAGCAGTGGGGGGAGAAGCACCGGGGAGCTGTTTTTT | TRBV7-6 | . | TRBJ2-2
CARSLAGTGGDYEQYF | TGTGCCAGAAGCTTGGCCGGGACAGGGGGTGATTACGAGCAGTACTTC | TRBV5-3 | TRBD1 | TRBJ2-7